This T cell receptor beta chain was identified during a study of prognosis after radiotherapy for stage I lung cancer. The wider study: SBRT was given in 3 to 5 fractions at a biologically effective dose of at least 100 Gy as radiotherapy. Receipt of concurrent therapy with stereotactic body radiotherapy occurred in no patient. Study-wide results and limits: Some patients went on to develop distant metastases. Their Shannon entropy after stereotactic body radiation therapy was lower, and its change from baseline was also lower.

Amplification of TCR beta CDR3 from genomic DNA used two-round multiplex PCR. The first PCR round targeted every TRBV and TRBJ gene with specific primers. In the second PCR round, amplification relied on universal primers. TCRdb reprocessed the multiplex PCR reads via MiXCR and lists one record per CDR3 protein. In the table there are around 30,000 distinct CDR3 sequences, under 40% of which are singletons. Only a few counts were recorded for this clonotype. Its antigen is not known. A read error may explain this, as a much larger clone is one base away. CDR3 length: 13 amino acids. The V and J ends lost 6 bases and 8 bases respectively, with 15 bases between them. Germline assignment: CDR1 ENHRY and CDR2 SYGVKD.

This specimen was PBMCs, taken before or after stereotactic body radiation therapy (not recorded which). The receptor was isolated from a donor over 45 with non-small cell lung cancer. V is TRBV10-3 and J is TRBJ2-3; D is ambiguous. CDR3 sequence: CAISLVSAGTQYF. The CDR3 coding sequence is TGTGCCATCAGCCTGGTCAGCGCAGGTACGCAGTATTTT.